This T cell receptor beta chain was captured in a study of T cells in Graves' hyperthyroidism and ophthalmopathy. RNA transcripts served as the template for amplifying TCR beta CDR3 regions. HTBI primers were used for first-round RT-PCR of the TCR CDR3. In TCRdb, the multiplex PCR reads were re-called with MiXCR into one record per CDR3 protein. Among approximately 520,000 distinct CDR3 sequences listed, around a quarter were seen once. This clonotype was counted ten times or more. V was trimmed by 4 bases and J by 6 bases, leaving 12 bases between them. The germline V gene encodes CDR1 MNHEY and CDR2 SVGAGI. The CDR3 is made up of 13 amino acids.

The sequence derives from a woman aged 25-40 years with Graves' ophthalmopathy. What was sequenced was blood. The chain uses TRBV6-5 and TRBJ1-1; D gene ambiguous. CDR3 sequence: CASSSYRRAEAFF. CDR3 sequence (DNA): TGTGCCAGCAGTTCGTACCGGCGTGCTGAAGCTTTCTTT.